These 14 T cell receptor beta chains were sequenced from one sample in a study of cytomegalovirus exposure and HLA in healthy donors. Primers for the PCR totalled 60 Vbeta and 13 Jbeta. Profiling relied on immunoSEQ multiplex PCR, and the TCRdb table lists in-frame clones only, not all of them. The profile shows some 87,000 clones, roughly 80% of them singletons. Sequences were obtained from PBMCs. Source of these receptors: a young man in good health and CMV-seronegative.

This clone came up once. This sequence joins TRBV5-1 and TRBJ1-1; no definite D call. This CDR3 region has 14 residues. V was cut by 0 bases and J by 1 base, with 7 bases left in between. Germline loops: CDR1 SGHRS, CDR2 YFSETQ. CDR3 DNA sequence: TGCGCCAGCAGCTTGGCCGAACAGAACACTGAAGCTTTCTTT. This encodes CASSLAEQNTEAFF.

This clone was seen a handful of times. V and J are TRBV12-5 and TRBJ2-5, with TRBD1 matching 8 bases. Germline loops: CDR1 LGHNT, CDR2 FRNRAP. J gave up 4 bases and V 2 bases, and 3 bases lay outside the gene matches. The CDR3 has 14 amino acids. CDR3 sequence: CASGLQGARETQYF. CDR3 DNA: TGTGCTAGTGGTTTGCAGGGGGCCCGAGAGACCCAGTACTTC.

The chain has TRBV15 and TRBJ2-7; D perhaps matches TRBD1 (6 bases). Trimming left V 4 bases short and J 5 bases short, with 9 bases between. Germline CDR1 is LNHNV and CDR2 is YYDKDF (reference sequence). The CDR3 spans 12 residues. The CDR3 bases are TGTGCCACCAGCACTACAGGGAACGAGCAGTACTTC. This gives the protein CATSTTGNEQYF.

The chain links TRBV5-1 to TRBJ2-1, with 7 bases lining up with TRBD2. Germline V gives CDR1 SGHRS, CDR2 YFSETQ. The CDR3 spans 16 residues. V was clipped by 0 bases and J by 8 bases; unmatched bases: 11. In nucleotides, the CDR3 is TGCGCCAGCAGCTTGGAGGCCGGGGGGTTAATTGATGAGCAGTTCTTC. This encodes CASSLEAGGLIDEQFF.

The CDR3 nucleotides read TGTGCCAGCATCAGGACAGGGCGGGGTACCAACACTGAAGCTTTCTTT. Translating gives CASIRTGRGTNTEAFF. The J gene is TRBJ1-1, the V gene TRBV27; 8 positions agree with TRBD1. This CDR3 is 16 amino acids long. Per the germline V gene, CDR1 is MNHEY and CDR2 is SMNVEV (reference sequence). After removal of 7 bases from V and 2 bases from J, the junction contained 12 bases not matched to a gene.

The J gene is TRBJ1-1, the V gene TRBV5-1, with 7 bases that match TRBD1. Germline V gene lookup returns CDR1 SGHRS and CDR2 YFSETQ. The V gene end was trimmed by 3 bases and the J gene end by 5 bases; junction bases not matched to a gene: 7. This CDR3 is 14 amino acids long. As DNA, the CDR3 is TGCGCCAGCAGCTCCGGACAGGCGGAAACTGAAGCTTTCTTT. The encoded protein is CASSSGQAETEAFF.

The V gene is TRBV5-1, the J gene TRBJ2-3; 10 nucleotides agree with TRBD1. The V and J ends lost 5 bases and 1 base, in that order; junction bases with no gene match: 7. This CDR3 contains 16 residues. The V gene's germline CDR1 is SGHRS and CDR2 YFSETQ. DNA of the CDR3: TGCGCCAGCAGTTTTATGACAGGGGGCCGCACAGATACGCAGTATTTT. Translated, it gives CASSFMTGGRTDTQYF. Full variable domain (outside the CDR3, taken from reference TRBV5-1 and TRBJ2-3): KAGVTQTPRYLIKTRGQQVTLSCSPISGHRSVSWYQQTPGQGLQFLFEYFSETQRNKGNFPGRFSGRQFSNSRSEMNVSTLELGDSALYLCASSFMTGGRTDTQYFGPGTRLTVL.

The rearrangement links TRBV7-2 to TRBJ1-4; TRBD1 matches 9 bases. This CDR3 is built from 17 residues. Unmatched junction bases numbered 11, after V lost 5 bases and J lost 4 bases. Germline lookup yields CDR1 SGHTA and CDR2 FQGNSA. CDR3 nucleotide sequence: TGTGCCAGCAGCCCGCAGGACAGGGGACTTATTAATGAAAAACTGTTTTTT. This gives the protein CASSPQDRGLINEKLFF.

The chain links TRBV19 to TRBJ2-3; 8 nucleotides agree with TRBD2. Unmatched junction bases numbered 9, after V lost 0 bases and J lost 4 bases. Per germline, CDR1 LNHDA and CDR2 SQIVND (reference sequence). This CDR3 has 17 residues. In nucleotides, the CDR3 is TGTGCCAGTAGTATAGATCCACCGGGGGGGAGCCCAGATACGCAGTATTTT. Protein: CASSIDPPGGSPDTQYF.

The V gene is TRBV6-1, the J gene TRBJ2-5; TRBD1 aligns across 7 bases. The better agreement between TRBJ2-7 and the DNA end casts doubt on the J call. CDR3 length: 14 amino acids. CDR1 is MNHNS, CDR2 SASEGT, per germline. The DNA of the CDR3 is TGTGCCAGCAGTGCCCTGGGACAGTCCTACGAGCAGTACTTC. Encoded protein: CASSALGQSYEQYF.

As concerns this clone: The same CDR3 arises from other DNA sequences in this sample as well. The chain has TRBV5-1 and TRBJ1-1; D is perhaps TRBD1 (5 bases). This CDR3 has 14 residues. Germline CDR1 and CDR2: SGHRS and YFSETQ. V was pared by 0 bases and J by 4 bases, with 10 bases between. CDR3 region: CASSLGRGPTEAFF. The CDR3, as DNA: TGCGCCAGCAGCTTGGGGAGGGGTCCCACTGAAGCTTTCTTT.

The chain has TRBV10-1 and TRBJ2-7; 7 nucleotides align to TRBD2. V lost 1 base and J lost 6; bases outside the gene matches: 0. The CDR3 totals 12 residues. Germline CDR1 reads WNHNN; CDR2 reads SYGVQD (reference sequence). CDR3 in amino acids: CASSEWGGEQYF. The CDR3 nucleotides are TGCGCCAGCAGTGAGTGGGGGGGCGAGCAGTACTTC.

The J gene is TRBJ1-6, the V gene TRBV9, with D maybe TRBD1 (6 bases). The V and J ends lost 2 bases and 7 bases respectively, with 13 bases between them. The CDR3 contains 15 residues. CDR1 is SGDLS, CDR2 YYNGEE, per germline. CDR3 residues: CASSVLTGGNSPLHF. In nucleotides, the CDR3 is TGTGCCAGCAGCGTCCTGACAGGTGGAAATTCACCCCTCCACTTT.

The rearrangement joins TRBV9 to TRBJ1-1; 8 nucleotides agree with TRBD1. With 1 base clipped from V and 2 bases from J, the junction kept 4 bases outside the gene matches. There are 15 residues in the CDR3. Germline CDR1 SGDLS, CDR2 YYNGEE. CDR3 amino acids: CASSVLDRGNTEAFF. For the CDR3, the DNA is TGTGCCAGCAGCGTACTCGACAGGGGCAACACTGAAGCTTTCTTT.